This T cell receptor beta chain is drawn from a study of cytomegalovirus exposure and HLA in healthy donors. There are 18 residues in the CDR3. The V and J ends lost 5 bases and 3 bases, in that order; junction bases with no gene match: 17. The V gene's germline CDR1 is SGHTA and CDR2 FQGTGA. The PCR used 60 Vbeta and 13 Jbeta primers. Assay: immunoSEQ multiplex PCR; the TCRdb copy retains only in-frame clones and omits some. Seen here are around 130,000 clones, roughly 63% observed once, and the top ten hold 1.6%. Sequencing was performed on PBMCs. The TCR comes from a man aged 25 to 40 in good health and CMV-seropositive. This rearrangement joins TRBV7-3 to TRBJ2-7, with 9 bases matching TRBD2. CDR3 sequence: CASSPPSGGRVEGYEQYF. As DNA, the CDR3 is TGTGCCAGCAGCCCGCCCAGTGGCGGGAGGGTAGAGGGCTACGAGCAGTACTTC.